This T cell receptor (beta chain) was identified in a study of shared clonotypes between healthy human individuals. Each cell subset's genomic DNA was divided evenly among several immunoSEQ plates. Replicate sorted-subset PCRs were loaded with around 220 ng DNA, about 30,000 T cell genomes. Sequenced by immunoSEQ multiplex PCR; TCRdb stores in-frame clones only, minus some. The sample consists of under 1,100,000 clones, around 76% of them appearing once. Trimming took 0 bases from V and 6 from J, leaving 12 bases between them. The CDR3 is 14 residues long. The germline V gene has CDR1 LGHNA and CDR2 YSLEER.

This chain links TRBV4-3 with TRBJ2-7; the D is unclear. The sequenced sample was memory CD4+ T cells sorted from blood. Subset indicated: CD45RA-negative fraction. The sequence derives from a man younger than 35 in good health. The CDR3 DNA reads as TGCGCCAGCAGCCAAGAATCTAAGGGAACCGAGCAGTACTTC. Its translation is CASSQESKGTEQYF.